This T cell receptor beta chain is from a study of cytomegalovirus exposure and HLA in healthy donors. Findings and caveats of the study: A later analysis found common viral pathogens apparently linked to several of the most significant clusters. As was reported, the HLA-A and HLA-B alleles of most subjects were accurately predicted from TCR beta sequences.

The PCR was carried out with 60 Vbeta primers and 13 Jbeta primers. Sequencing was performed with immunoSEQ multiplex PCR; in TCRdb, only in-frame clones are kept and a portion is missing. The table records around 190,000 clones, about 80% of them present only once. Worth noting for this clone: The antigen remains undetermined.

At sampling all donors were nominally healthy, likely with unrecorded immune exposures. The V segment lost 5 bases and the J segment 4 bases; nucleotides outside the gene matches: 5. CDR3 size: 13 residues. Per the germline V gene, CDR1 is SGHDT and CDR2 is YYEEEE. This chain joins TRBV5-6 and TRBJ1-2, with 7 nucleotides matching TRBD1. Material: PBMCs. The TCR sequence derives from a woman between 50 and 59 years old in good health and CMV-seronegative. The CDR3 reads CASSFGQAYGYTF. The CDR3 region has the DNA TGTGCCAGCAGTTTTGGACAGGCCTATGGCTACACCTTC.